These 32 T cell receptor beta chains were all obtained from the same sample, sequenced in a study of cytomegalovirus exposure and HLA in healthy donors. A multiplex PCR was run with 60 Vbeta primers and 13 Jbeta primers. Generated by immunoSEQ multiplex PCR, the TCRdb table keeps only in-frame clones and is missing some. Its table lists roughly 90,000 clones. Sequencing was performed on PBMCs. These receptors were obtained from a man aged 45-65 years in good health and CMV-seropositive.

The rearrangement uses TRBV4-3 and TRBJ2-4; TRBD2 agrees at 8 bases. CDR3 length equals 14 residues. Trimming took 0 bases from V and 9 from J; bases not matched to a gene: 4. Germline V CDR1 and CDR2: LGHNA, YSLEER. Written as DNA, the CDR3 is TGCGCCAGCAGCCAAGACCGAGCGGGAGTCATTCAGTACTTC. Protein sequence: CASSQDRAGVIQYF.

The V and J genes are TRBV5-1 and TRBJ2-2, with 12 bases aligning to TRBD2. The CDR3 loop spans 15 amino acids. The junction had 0 bases not matched to a gene; V was cut back by 5 bases and J by 1 base. Germline V gene sequence: CDR1 SGHRS, CDR2 YFSETQ. The CDR3 spells CASRGLAGNTGELFF. The DNA of the CDR3 is TGCGCCAGCAGGGGACTAGCGGGGAACACCGGGGAGCTGTTTTTT.

The chain's CDR3 is CASSLRSERNEQFF. Written as DNA, the CDR3 is TGTGCCAGCAGCTTACGGTCTGAGCGCAATGAGCAGTTCTTC. The J gene is TRBJ2-1, the V gene TRBV13; D is unclear. The CDR3 is 14 amino acids. Germline V gene data show CDR1 as PRHDT and CDR2 as FYEKMQ (reference sequence). The V end was cut by 2 bases, the J end by 6 bases, with 11 bases between.

This rearrangement joins TRBV7-9 to TRBJ1-1, with a possible D match to TRBD1 (6 bases). The germline V gene encodes CDR1 SEHNR and CDR2 FQNEAQ (reference sequence). The length of the CDR3 is 12 residues. V lost 5 bases and J lost 7, with 11 bases in between. The CDR3 spells CASSLGQSEAFF. The CDR3 DNA follows: TGTGCCAGCAGCCTCGGACAGAGTGAAGCTTTCTTT.

The J gene is TRBJ2-3, the V gene TRBV5-1; D not resolved. With 1 base removed from V and 4 bases from J, the gap between germline ends came to 7 bases. This CDR3 contains 13 residues. Germline V gives CDR1 SGHRS, CDR2 YFSETQ. CDR3 DNA sequence: TGCGCCAGCAGCTTGTCGTGGCCAGATACGCAGTATTTT. It encodes CASSLSWPDTQYF.

The rearrangement links TRBV4-1 to TRBJ1-5; TRBD1 aligns across 7 bases. After removal of 0 bases from V and 6 bases from J, the junction contained 5 bases not matched to a gene. The CDR3 length is 15 residues. Germline-derived CDR1 and CDR2 are MGHRA and YSYEKL. The CDR3 DNA reads as TGCGCCAGCAGCCAAGATATGGGACAGTTTCAGCCCCAGCATTTT. This sequence encodes CASSQDMGQFQPQHF.

The genes are TRBV6-5 and TRBJ1-1, with unresolved D. V was shortened by 4 bases and J by 0 bases, with 9 bases between the two germline ends. The CDR3 runs 14 residues. Germline lookup yields CDR1 MNHEY and CDR2 SVGAGI. This chain's CDR3 is CASSLTRVNTEAFF. As DNA, the CDR3 is TGTGCCAGCAGTTTAACCCGGGTGAACACTGAAGCTTTCTTT.

The gene calls are TRBV7-2 and TRBJ1-2, with D perhaps TRBD1 (6 bases). This CDR3 has 14 residues. The V end lost 3 bases, the J end lost 2 bases, and 10 bases lay between the germline ends. Germline values: CDR1 SGHTA, CDR2 FQGNSA. CDR3 DNA sequence: TGTGCCAGCAGCTTCGACAGGCAAAACTATGGCTACACCTTC. Translating gives CASSFDRQNYGYTF. Drawing the rest from reference TRBV7-2 and TRBJ1-2, the complete variable domain is GAGVSQSPSNKVTEKGKDVELRCDPISGHTALYWYRQSLGQGLEFLIYFQGNSAPDKSGLPSDRFSAERTGGSVSTLTIQRTQQEDSAVYLCASSFDRQNYGYTFGSGTRLTVV.

The rearrangement uses TRBV6-6 and TRBJ2-1; the D gene is possibly TRBD2 (6 bases). The germline V and J ends were trimmed by 6 bases and 6 bases, with 15 bases remaining between them. The CDR3 consists of 14 residues. In germline, CDR1 is MNHNY, CDR2 SVGAGI (reference sequence). The CDR3 region is CASSRLEFTNEQFF. The CDR3 nucleotides read TGTGCCAGCAGCCGACTAGAGTTTACCAATGAGCAGTTCTTC.

The chain joins TRBV18 to TRBJ2-3; tentatively, D is TRBD2 (6 bases). The CDR3 totals 15 residues. Trimming took off 2 bases at V and 1 base at J, with 10 bases between the two ends. Germline CDR1 and CDR2: KGHSH and LQKENI. DNA for the CDR3: TGTGCCAGCTCACCAGTAGCGGACCGCACAGATACGCAGTATTTT. Translating it yields CASSPVADRTDTQYF.

The chain is built from TRBV28 and TRBJ1-5; TRBD1 aligns across 9 bases. The CDR3 consists of 15 residues. Germline assignment: CDR1 MDHEN and CDR2 SYDVKM. Trimming took 5 bases from V and 5 from J; bases not matched to a gene: 7. The CDR3 loop is CASSLRTGAYQPQHF. CDR3 nucleotide sequence: TGTGCCAGCAGTCTAAGGACAGGGGCCTATCAGCCCCAGCATTTT.

V and J are TRBV10-3 and TRBJ2-7, with 7 bases fitting TRBD2. CDR3 size: 14 residues. The germline V gene encodes CDR1 ENHRY and CDR2 SYGVKD. V gave up 5 bases and J gave up 12 bases; unmatched junction bases: 16. The CDR3 sequence: CAISQAGLSTSGYF. The CDR3 DNA is TGTGCCATCAGTCAAGCGGGACTATCAACGTCTGGGTACTTC.

The chain links TRBV9 to TRBJ2-2; D is undetermined. The CDR3 covers 14 residues. Germline V gene sequence: CDR1 SGDLS, CDR2 YYNGEE. V was clipped by 1 base and J by 4 bases, with 8 bases between them. CDR3 nucleotide sequence: TGTGCCAGCAGCGTATCGACAACCACCGGGGAGCTGTTTTTT. It specifies CASSVSTTTGELFF. The whole variable domain, remainder taken from reference TRBV9 and TRBJ2-2, is DSGVTQTPKHLITATGQRVTLRCSPRSGDLSVYWYQQSLDQGLQFLIQYYNGEERAKGNILERFSAQQFPDLHSELNLSSLELGDSALYFCASSVSTTTGELFFGEGSRLTVL.

CDR3 nucleotides: TGTGCCAGCAGCTTAGATTTGGGGAGTGGCTACACCTTC. It is translated as CASSLDLGSGYTF. The chain employs TRBV7-8 and TRBJ1-2; D call uncertain. The CDR3 has 13 amino acids. CDR1 and CDR2 (germline): SGHVS, FQNEAQ. V was cut by 1 base and J by 7 bases, with 10 bases left in between.

The rearrangement uses TRBV27 and TRBJ1-2; 8 bases match TRBD1. This CDR3 is built from 16 residues. After removal of 5 bases from V and 0 bases from J, the junction contained 8 bases not matched to a gene. The germline V gene encodes CDR1 MNHEY and CDR2 SMNVEV (reference sequence). The CDR3 nucleotides are TGTGCCAGCAGTATCCAGGGGGCAGGAGCTAACTATGGCTACACCTTC. Its protein is CASSIQGAGANYGYTF.

This sequence joins TRBV4-1 and TRBJ2-1; 8 bases map to TRBD2. The V gene's germline CDR1 is MGHRA and CDR2 YSYEKL. The CDR3 length is 12 residues. J gave up 13 bases and V 6 bases, and 8 bases lay outside the gene matches. The CDR3 DNA reads TGCGCCAGCAGAAGTGCGGGAGGTCCCCAGTTCTTC. It yields the protein CASRSAGGPQFF.

The rearrangement joins TRBV29-1 to TRBJ2-1; 7 positions match TRBD2. CDR1 is SQVTM, CDR2 ANQGSEA, per germline. Trimming took 6 bases from V and 14 from J; bases not matched to a gene: 10. This CDR3 is built from 11 residues. CDR3 in amino acids: CSVLISGVKFF. Here the CDR3 DNA reads TGCAGCGTCCTTATCAGCGGGGTTAAGTTCTTC.

CDR3 nucleotides: TGTGCCTGGAGTGGGCAGTTGAACACTGAAGCTTTCTTT. Translating gives CAWSGQLNTEAFF. V is TRBV30 and J is TRBJ1-1; no firm D call. The germline V and J ends were trimmed by 1 base and 0 bases, with 6 bases remaining between them. This CDR3 is built from 13 residues. Germline V gene lookup returns CDR1 GTSNPN and CDR2 SVGIG (reference sequence).

This rearrangement joins TRBV28 to TRBJ2-6; 8 bases agree with TRBD2. CDR3 length: 16 residues. V shed 6 bases and J 4 bases; nucleotides not matched to a gene: 8. Germline V gene sequence: CDR1 MDHEN, CDR2 SYDVKM. CDR3 bases: TGTGCCAGCAGCCCCCGCGGGGGGCGAGGGGCCAACGTCCTGACTTTC. Protein: CASSPRGGRGANVLTF.

This chain connects TRBV5-1 to TRBJ1-1, with D possibly matching TRBD1 (6 bases). The CDR3 totals 15 residues. Germline V gives CDR1 SGHRS, CDR2 YFSETQ. Trimming pared 5 bases from V and 8 bases from J, leaving 22 bases between. This CDR3 is CASSWGLPRQDEAFF. In nucleotides, the CDR3 is TGCGCCAGCAGTTGGGGGCTACCTCGTCAAGACGAAGCTTTCTTT. Supplemented by reference TRBV5-1 and TRBJ1-1, the full variable domain reads KAGVTQTPRYLIKTRGQQVTLSCSPISGHRSVSWYQQTPGQGLQFLFEYFSETQRNKGNFPGRFSGRQFSNSRSEMNVSTLELGDSALYLCASSWGLPRQDEAFFGQGTRLTVV.

This chain connects TRBV18 to TRBJ2-1, with 11 bases identical to TRBD2. The trim removed 6 bases at V and 6 bases at J, leaving 7 bases unmatched. The CDR3 has 15 residues. Germline V gene lookup returns CDR1 KGHSH and CDR2 LQKENI. The CDR3 loop is CASSPLAGGLNEQFF. DNA of the CDR3: TGTGCCAGCTCCCCTCTAGCGGGAGGCCTCAATGAGCAGTTCTTC.

The chain recombines TRBV30 with TRBJ2-7, with D perhaps TRBD2 (6 bases). The CDR3 sequence is 15 residues long. Germline loops: CDR1 GTSNPN, CDR2 SVGIG (reference sequence). Trimming stripped 4 bases from V and 5 bases from J, with 21 bases between. The CDR3 loop reads CAWNRPGARRHEQYF. The CDR3 nucleotides are TGTGCCTGGAATCGACCGGGAGCACGTAGGCACGAGCAGTACTTC.

The J gene is TRBJ2-1, the V gene TRBV13, with a weak D call TRBD2 (6 bases). This CDR3 is 16 amino acids long. The V gene lost 4 bases and the J gene lost 0 bases, with 13 bases spanning the gap. CDR1 PRHDT and CDR2 FYEKMQ come from the germline V gene (reference sequence). CDR3 in amino acids: CASSSGDLSSYNEQFF. In DNA, the CDR3 is TGTGCCAGCAGCTCCGGGGACTTGAGCTCCTACAATGAGCAGTTCTTC.

In DNA, the CDR3 is TGTGCCAGCAACCCCCCCTCGGACAGGGCGGGCACTGAAGCTTTCTTT. The encoded protein is CASNPPSDRAGTEAFF. V usage is TRBV7-9 and J usage is TRBJ1-1, with 8 bases that match TRBD1. V trimming: 7 bases; J trimming: 4 bases; junction bases outside the gene matches: 14. This CDR3 comprises 16 residues. Germline assignment: CDR1 SEHNR and CDR2 FQNEAQ (reference sequence).

The CDR3 reads CASSLPGPGDTEAFF. CDR3 nucleotides: TGTGCCAGCAGTTTACCGGGTCCGGGGGACACTGAAGCTTTCTTT. The chain carries TRBV13 and TRBJ1-1, with TRBD1 as a possible D gene (5 bases). CDR3 size: 15 residues. Between the trimmed V and J ends, which lost 6 bases and 3 bases, there was a span of 17 bases. Germline assignment: CDR1 PRHDT and CDR2 FYEKMQ (reference sequence).

The chain recombines TRBV11-3 with TRBJ2-5; 7 bases map to TRBD1. The germline CDR1 and CDR2 sequences are SGHNT and YENEEA. The CDR3 runs to 13 residues. Losses at the gene ends were 6 bases for V and 3 bases for J; bases not matched to a gene: 4. Written as DNA, the CDR3 is TGTGCCAGCAGAATACAGGGGAAAGAGACCCAGTACTTC. It yields the protein CASRIQGKETQYF.

The rearrangement joins TRBV15 to TRBJ2-7; 11 bases agree with TRBD2. Germline V CDR1 and CDR2: LNHNV, YYDKDF (reference sequence). CDR3 size: 15 residues. J lost 5 bases, V lost 1 base, and 4 bases had no gene match. The CDR3 region is CATSRGTSGSHEQYF. The CDR3, as DNA: TGTGCCACCAGCAGAGGGACTAGCGGGTCACACGAGCAGTACTTC.

The chain has TRBV7-9 and TRBJ1-4; D is undetermined. Germline loops: CDR1 SEHNR, CDR2 FQNEAQ (reference sequence). V was cut by 4 bases and J by 6 bases, with 3 bases left in between. The CDR3 has 11 residues. The CDR3 here is CASSSYEKLFF. DNA of the CDR3: TGTGCCAGCAGCTCATATGAAAAACTGTTTTTT.

In DNA, the CDR3 is TGCGCCAGCAGCCAGACTACCGGGACAGGGGGGACCCAGTACTTC. Translating gives CASSQTTGTGGTQYF. The rearrangement uses TRBV4-3 and TRBJ2-5, with 11 bases lining up with TRBD1. This CDR3 has 15 amino acids. J gave up 7 bases and V 3 bases, and 7 bases lay outside the gene matches. CDR1 is LGHNA, CDR2 YSLEER, per germline.

The chain employs TRBV9 and TRBJ2-7; 7 positions match TRBD1. V shed 0 bases and J 3 bases; nucleotides not matched to a gene: 9. Germline CDR1 and CDR2: SGDLS and YYNGEE. This CDR3 is built from 16 residues. The CDR3 DNA follows: TGTGCCAGCAGCGTAGGGAGAGGGGGCCTGGGCTACGAGCAGTACTTC. Amino acids: CASSVGRGGLGYEQYF.

The chain recombines TRBV5-8 with TRBJ2-3; D gene unclear. Per the germline V gene, CDR1 is SGHTS and CDR2 is YDEGEE. The CDR3 is 13 amino acids. Between the trimmed V and J ends, which lost 0 bases and 8 bases, there was a span of 10 bases. CDR3 in amino acids: CASSLAGSGTQYF. The CDR3 DNA reads as TGTGCCAGCAGCTTGGCCGGGTCGGGTACGCAGTATTTT.

The gene calls are TRBV11-3 and TRBJ2-3, with TRBD2 matching over 8 bases. The CDR3 is 19 residues long. CDR1 is SGHNT, CDR2 YENEEA, per germline. Trimming at V came to 1 base and at J to 0 bases, leaving 12 bases not matched to a gene. CDR3 sequence: CASSLGGAGEISSTDTQYF. The CDR3 DNA follows: TGTGCCAGCAGCTTAGGGGGAGCGGGAGAGATTTCTAGCACAGATACGCAGTATTTT.